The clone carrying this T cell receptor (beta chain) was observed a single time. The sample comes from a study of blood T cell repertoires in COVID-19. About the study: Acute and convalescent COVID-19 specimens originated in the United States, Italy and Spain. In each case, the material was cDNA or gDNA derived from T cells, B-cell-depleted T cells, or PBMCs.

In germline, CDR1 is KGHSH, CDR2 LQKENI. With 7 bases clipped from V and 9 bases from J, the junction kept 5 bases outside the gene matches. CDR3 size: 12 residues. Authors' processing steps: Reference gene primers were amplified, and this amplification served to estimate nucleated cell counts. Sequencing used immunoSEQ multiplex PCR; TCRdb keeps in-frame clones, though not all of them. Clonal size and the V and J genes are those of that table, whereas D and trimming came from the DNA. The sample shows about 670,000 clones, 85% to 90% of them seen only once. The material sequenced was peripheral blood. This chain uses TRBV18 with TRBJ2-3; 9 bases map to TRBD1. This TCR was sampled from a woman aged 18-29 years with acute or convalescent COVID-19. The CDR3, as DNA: TGTGCCAGCTGCTCCACAGGGGGCACGCAGTATTTT. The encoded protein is CASCSTGGTQYF.